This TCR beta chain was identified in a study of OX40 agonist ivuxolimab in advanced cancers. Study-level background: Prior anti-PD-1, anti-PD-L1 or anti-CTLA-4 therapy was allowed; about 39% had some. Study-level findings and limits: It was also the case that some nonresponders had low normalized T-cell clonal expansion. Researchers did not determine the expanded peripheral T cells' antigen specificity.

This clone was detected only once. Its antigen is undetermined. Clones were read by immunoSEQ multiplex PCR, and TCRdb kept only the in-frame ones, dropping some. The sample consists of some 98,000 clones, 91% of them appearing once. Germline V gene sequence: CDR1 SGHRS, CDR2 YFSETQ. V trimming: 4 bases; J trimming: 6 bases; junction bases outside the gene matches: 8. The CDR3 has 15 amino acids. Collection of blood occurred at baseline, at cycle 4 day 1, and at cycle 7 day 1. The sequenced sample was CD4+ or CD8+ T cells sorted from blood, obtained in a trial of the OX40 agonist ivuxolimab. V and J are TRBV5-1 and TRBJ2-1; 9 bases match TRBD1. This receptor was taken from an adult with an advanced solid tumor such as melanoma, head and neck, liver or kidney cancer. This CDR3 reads CASSPGTGHINEQFF. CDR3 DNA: TGCGCCAGCAGCCCCGGGACAGGGCACATCAATGAGCAGTTCTTC. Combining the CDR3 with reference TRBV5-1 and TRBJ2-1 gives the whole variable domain KAGVTQTPRYLIKTRGQQVTLSCSPISGHRSVSWYQQTPGQGLQFLFEYFSETQRNKGNFPGRFSGRQFSNSRSEMNVSTLELGDSALYLCASSPGTGHINEQFFGPGTRLTVL.